This T cell receptor (beta chain) was sequenced for a study of tissue T cells after allogeneic stem cell transplantation. The repertoire was sequenced with immunoSEQ multiplex PCR; TCRdb's copy has only in-frame clones and lacks some. The sample has about 11,000 clones, about two fifths seen once. Study observations and caveats: Only a limited share of tissue TCRs appeared in blood or spleen. Alloreactivity or antigen specificity of tissue TCRs was not determined; some clones might be host cells.

This CDR3 contains 15 residues. Germline V gene data show CDR1 as SNHLY and CDR2 as FYNGKV (reference sequence). Trimming took 1 base from V and 2 from J; bases not matched to a gene: 0. As to this clone: What it recognizes is unknown. The gene names given are mouse names. The CDR3 extends 1 residue past the end of the read, so its final part is completed from the germline J gene.

As to time point: mouse harvest day 7 after allogeneic transplant. Mouse grafts combined 10^7 T-cell-depleted bone marrow cells with 10^6 splenic CD5+ T cells. The chain carries TRBV3 and TRBJ2-2, with 8 bases aligning to TRBD2. Specimen: skin. The source is a female BALB/c mouse given C57BL/6 T cells with graft-versus-host disease after an allogeneic hematopoietic cell transplant. CDR3 loop: CASSLGLGNTGQLYF. CDR3 bases read: TGTGCCAGCAGCTTAGGACTGGGGAACACCGGGCAGCTCTAC.